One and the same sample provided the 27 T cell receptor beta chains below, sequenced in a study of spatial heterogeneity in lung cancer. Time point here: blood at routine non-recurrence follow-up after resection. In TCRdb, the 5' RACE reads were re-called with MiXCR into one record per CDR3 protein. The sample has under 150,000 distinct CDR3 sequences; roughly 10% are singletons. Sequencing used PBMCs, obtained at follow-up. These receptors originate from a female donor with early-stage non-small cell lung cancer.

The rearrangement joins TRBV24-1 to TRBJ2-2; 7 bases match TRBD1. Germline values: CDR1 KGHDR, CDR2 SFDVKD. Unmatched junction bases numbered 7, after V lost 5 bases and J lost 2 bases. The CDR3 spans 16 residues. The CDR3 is CATSASRTGNTGELFF. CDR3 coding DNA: TGTGCCACCAGTGCCTCTCGGACAGGCAACACCGGGGAGCTGTTTTTT.

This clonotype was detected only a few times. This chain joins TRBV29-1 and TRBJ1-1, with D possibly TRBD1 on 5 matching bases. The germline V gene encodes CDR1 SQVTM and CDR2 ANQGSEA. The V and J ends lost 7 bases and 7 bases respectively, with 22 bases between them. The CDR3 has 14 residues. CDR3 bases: TGCAGCGGCGGAACAGCGGGGGGTTTTGGTGAAGCTTTCTTT. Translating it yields CSGGTAGGFGEAFF.

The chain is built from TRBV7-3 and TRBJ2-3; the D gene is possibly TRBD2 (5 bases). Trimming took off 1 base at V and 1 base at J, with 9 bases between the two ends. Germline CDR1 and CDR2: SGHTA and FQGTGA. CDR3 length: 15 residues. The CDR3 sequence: CASSLRGPGTDTQYF. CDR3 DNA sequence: TGTGCCAGCAGCTTAAGAGGGCCAGGCACAGATACGCAGTATTTT.

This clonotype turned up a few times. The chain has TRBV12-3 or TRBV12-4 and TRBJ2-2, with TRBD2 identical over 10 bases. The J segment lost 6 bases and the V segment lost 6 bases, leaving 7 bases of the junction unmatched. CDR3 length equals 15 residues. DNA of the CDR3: TGTGCCAGCAGCCGGGGACTAGCGAGTCCCGGGGAGCTGTTTTTT. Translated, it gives CASSRGLASPGELFF.

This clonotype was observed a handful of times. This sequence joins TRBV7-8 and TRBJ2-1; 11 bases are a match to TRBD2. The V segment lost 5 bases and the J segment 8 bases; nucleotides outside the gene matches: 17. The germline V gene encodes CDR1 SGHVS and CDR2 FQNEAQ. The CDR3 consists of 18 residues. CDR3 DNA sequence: TGTGCCAGCAGCCCCATCTTTCATAGCGGGAGGGCCGGGGATGAGCAGTTCTTC. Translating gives CASSPIFHSGRAGDEQFF.

CDR3 nucleotide sequence: TGTGCCAGCAGGCTTTCCGGGACTAGCGATGGCAATGAGCAGTTCTTC. It specifies CASRLSGTSDGNEQFF. The chain couples TRBV2 to TRBJ2-1, with TRBD2 matching 10 bases. With V trimmed by 6 bases and J by 6 bases, 11 bases remained unmatched. This CDR3 spans 16 amino acids. The germline gives CDR1 SNHLY, CDR2 FYNNEI.

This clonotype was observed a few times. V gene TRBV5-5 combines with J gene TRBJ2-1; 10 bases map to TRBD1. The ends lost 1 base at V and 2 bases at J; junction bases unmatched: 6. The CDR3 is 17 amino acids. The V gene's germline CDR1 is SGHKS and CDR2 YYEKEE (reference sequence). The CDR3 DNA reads TGTGCCAGCAGCTTGACCTGGGACAGGGGCCCCTACAATGAGCAGTTCTTC. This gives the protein CASSLTWDRGPYNEQFF. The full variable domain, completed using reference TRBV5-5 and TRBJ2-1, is DAGVTQSPTHLIKTRGQQVTLRCSPISGHKSVSWYQQVLGQGPQFIFQYYEKEERGRGNFPDRFSARQFPNYSSELNVNALLLGDSALYLCASSLTWDRGPYNEQFFGPGTRLTVL.

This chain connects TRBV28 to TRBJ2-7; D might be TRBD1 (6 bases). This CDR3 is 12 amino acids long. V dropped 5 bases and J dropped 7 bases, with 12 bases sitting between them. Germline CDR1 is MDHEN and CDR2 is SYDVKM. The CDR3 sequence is CASSADSWEQYF. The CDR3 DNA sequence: TGTGCCAGCAGTGCGGACAGTTGGGAGCAGTACTTC. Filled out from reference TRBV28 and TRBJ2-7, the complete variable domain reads DVKVTQSSRYLVKRTGEKVFLECVQDMDHENMFWYRQDPGLGLRLIYFSYDVKMKEKGDIPEGYSVSREKKERFSLILESASTNQTSMYLCASSADSWEQYFGPGTRLTVT.

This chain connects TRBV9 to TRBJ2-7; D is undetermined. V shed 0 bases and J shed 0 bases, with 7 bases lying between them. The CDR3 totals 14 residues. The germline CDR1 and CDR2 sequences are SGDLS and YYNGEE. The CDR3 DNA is TGTGCCAGCAGCGTAGCTTACAGCTCCTACGAGCAGTACTTC. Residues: CASSVAYSSYEQYF.

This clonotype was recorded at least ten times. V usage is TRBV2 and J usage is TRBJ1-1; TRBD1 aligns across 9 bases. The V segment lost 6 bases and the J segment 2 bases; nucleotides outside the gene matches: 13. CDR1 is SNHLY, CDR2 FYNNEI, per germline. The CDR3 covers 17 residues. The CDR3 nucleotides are TGTGCCAGCAGGCCGGGACAGGGCCAACTATCTAACACTGAAGCTTTCTTT. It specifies CASRPGQGQLSNTEAFF.

The CDR3: CAISREARGTEAFF. CDR3 DNA: TGTGCCATCAGCCGCGAGGCCCGGGGCACTGAAGCTTTCTTT. V is TRBV10-3 and J is TRBJ1-1; no definite D call. Germline CDR1 reads ENHRY; CDR2 reads SYGVKD. Trimming shortened V by 6 bases and J by 4 bases, and 15 bases separated the two germline ends. The CDR3 length is 14 residues.

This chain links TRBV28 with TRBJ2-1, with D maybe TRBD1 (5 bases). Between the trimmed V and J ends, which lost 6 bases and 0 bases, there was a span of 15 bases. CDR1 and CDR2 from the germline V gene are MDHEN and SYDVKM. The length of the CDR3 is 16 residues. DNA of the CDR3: TGTGCCAGCAGCCCAGGGTATGGAAGCTCCTACAATGAGCAGTTCTTC. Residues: CASSPGYGSSYNEQFF.

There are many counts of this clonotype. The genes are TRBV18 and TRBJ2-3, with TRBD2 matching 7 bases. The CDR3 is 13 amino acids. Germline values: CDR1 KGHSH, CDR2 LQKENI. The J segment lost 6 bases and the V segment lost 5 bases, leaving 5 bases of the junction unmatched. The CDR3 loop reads CASSERDSDTQYF. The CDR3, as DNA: TGTGCCAGCTCAGAGCGGGATTCGGATACGCAGTATTTT. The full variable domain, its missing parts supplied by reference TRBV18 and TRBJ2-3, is NAGVMQNPRHLVRRRGQEARLRCSPMKGHSHVYWYRQLPEEGLKFMVYLQKENIIDESGMPKERFSAEFPKEGPSILRIQQVVRGDSAAYFCASSERDSDTQYFGPGTRLTVL.

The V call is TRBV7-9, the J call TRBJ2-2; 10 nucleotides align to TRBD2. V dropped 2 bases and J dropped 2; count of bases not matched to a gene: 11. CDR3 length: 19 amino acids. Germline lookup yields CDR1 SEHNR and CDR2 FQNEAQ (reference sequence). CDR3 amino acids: CASSLSLAASGRNTGELFF. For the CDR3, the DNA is TGTGCCAGCAGCTTAAGTTTGGCCGCTAGCGGGAGAAACACCGGGGAGCTGTTTTTT.

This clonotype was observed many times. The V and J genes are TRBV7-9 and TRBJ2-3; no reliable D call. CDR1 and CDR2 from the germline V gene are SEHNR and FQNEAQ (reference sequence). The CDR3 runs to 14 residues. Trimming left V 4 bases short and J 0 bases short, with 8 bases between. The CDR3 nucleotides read TGTGCCAGCAGCTGGGAAACTAGCACAGATACGCAGTATTTT. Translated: CASSWETSTDTQYF.

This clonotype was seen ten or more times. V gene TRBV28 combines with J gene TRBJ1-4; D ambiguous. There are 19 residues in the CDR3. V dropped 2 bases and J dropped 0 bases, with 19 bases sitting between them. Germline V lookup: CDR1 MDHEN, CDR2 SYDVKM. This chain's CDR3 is CASSLRAWRLQSTNEKLFF. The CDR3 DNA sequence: TGTGCCAGCAGTTTACGGGCATGGCGTCTACAATCAACTAATGAAAAACTGTTTTTT.

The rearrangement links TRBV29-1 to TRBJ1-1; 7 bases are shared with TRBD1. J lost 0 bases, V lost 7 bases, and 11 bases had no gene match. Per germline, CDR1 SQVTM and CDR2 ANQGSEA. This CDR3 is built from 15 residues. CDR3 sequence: CSARGRGDMNTEAFF. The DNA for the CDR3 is TGCAGCGCTCGAGGCAGGGGGGATATGAACACTGAAGCTTTCTTT.

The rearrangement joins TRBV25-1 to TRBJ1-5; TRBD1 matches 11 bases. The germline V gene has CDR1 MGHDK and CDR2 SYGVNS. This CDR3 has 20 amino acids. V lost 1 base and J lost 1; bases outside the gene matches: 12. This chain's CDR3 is CASSEFSGTGGRKSNQPQHF. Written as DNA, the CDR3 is TGTGCCAGCAGTGAATTCTCCGGGACAGGGGGGAGGAAGAGCAATCAGCCCCAGCATTTT.

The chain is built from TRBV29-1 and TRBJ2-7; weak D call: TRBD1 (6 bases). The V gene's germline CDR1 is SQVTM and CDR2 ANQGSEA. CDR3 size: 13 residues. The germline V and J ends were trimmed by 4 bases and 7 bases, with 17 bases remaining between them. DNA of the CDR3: TGCAGCGTTGTGGCCGTAGGGGGTAGGGAGCAGTACTTC. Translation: CSVVAVGGREQYF.

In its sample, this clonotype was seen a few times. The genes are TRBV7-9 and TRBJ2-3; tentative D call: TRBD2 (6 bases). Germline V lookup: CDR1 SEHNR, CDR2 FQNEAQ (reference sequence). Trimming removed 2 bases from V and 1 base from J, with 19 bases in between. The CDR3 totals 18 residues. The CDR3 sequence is CASSLRLGGGVGTDTQYF. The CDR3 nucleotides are TGTGCCAGCAGCTTAAGGTTGGGAGGAGGAGTTGGCACAGATACGCAGTATTTT.

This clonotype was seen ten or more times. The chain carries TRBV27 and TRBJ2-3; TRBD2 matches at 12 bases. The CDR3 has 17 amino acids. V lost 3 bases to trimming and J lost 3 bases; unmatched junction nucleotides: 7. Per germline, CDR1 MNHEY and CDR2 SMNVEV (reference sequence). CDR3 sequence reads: CASSLSLAGGKTDTQYF. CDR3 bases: TGTGCCAGCAGTTTGAGTCTAGCGGGAGGGAAAACAGATACGCAGTATTTT.

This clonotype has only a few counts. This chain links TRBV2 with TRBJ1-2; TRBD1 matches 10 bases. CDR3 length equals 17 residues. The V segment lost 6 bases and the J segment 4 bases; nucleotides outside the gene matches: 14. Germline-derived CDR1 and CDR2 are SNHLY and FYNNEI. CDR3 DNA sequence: TGTGCCAGCAGCCAACTCCCGGGACAGGGGTTGACCTATGGCTACACCTTC. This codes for CASSQLPGQGLTYGYTF.

The DNA of the CDR3 is TGTGCCAGCAGTTTATACGCGGGGGTGAACACCGGGGAGCTGTTTTTT. As protein: CASSLYAGVNTGELFF. The chain couples TRBV12-3 or TRBV12-4 to TRBJ2-2; 7 bases fit TRBD2. This CDR3 contains 16 residues. The junction had 4 bases not matched to a gene; V was cut back by 2 bases and J by 1 base.

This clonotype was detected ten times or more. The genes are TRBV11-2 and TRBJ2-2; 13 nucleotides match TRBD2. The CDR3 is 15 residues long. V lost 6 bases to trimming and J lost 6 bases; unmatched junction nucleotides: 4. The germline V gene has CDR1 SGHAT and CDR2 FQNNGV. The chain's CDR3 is CASSRTSGRAGELFF. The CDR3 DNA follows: TGTGCCAGCAGTCGTACTAGCGGGAGGGCCGGGGAGCTGTTTTTT.

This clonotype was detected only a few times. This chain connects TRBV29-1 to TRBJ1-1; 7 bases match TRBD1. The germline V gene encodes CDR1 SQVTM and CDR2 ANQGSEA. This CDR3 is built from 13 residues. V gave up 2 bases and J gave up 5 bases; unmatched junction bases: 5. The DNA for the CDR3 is TGCAGCGTTGAAAAAACACAGGGGACTGAAGCTTTCTTT. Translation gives CSVEKTQGTEAFF.

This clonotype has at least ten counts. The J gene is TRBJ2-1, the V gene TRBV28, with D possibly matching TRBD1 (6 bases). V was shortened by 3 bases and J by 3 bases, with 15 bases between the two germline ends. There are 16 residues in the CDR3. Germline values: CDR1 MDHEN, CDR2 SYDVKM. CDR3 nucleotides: TGTGCCAGCAGTTTCTCCCAATGGGGGCTCTACAATGAGCAGTTCTTC. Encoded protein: CASSFSQWGLYNEQFF.

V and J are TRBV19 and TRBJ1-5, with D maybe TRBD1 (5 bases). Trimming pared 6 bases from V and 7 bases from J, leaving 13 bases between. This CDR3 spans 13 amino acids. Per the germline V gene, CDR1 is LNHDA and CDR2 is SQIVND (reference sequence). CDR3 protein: CASSRQQEQPQHF. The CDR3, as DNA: TGTGCCAGTAGCCGACAGCAAGAGCAGCCCCAGCATTTT.